The present TCR beta chain was sequenced within a study of identical twins. TCRdb processed the 5' RACE reads anew with MiXCR; each CDR3 protein has one entry. The profile shows about 810,000 distinct CDR3 sequences, more than 9% of them singletons. This clonotype was seen a handful of times. Germline V gene lookup returns CDR1 SGHRS and CDR2 YFSETQ. Trimming pared 0 bases from V and 5 bases from J, leaving 14 bases between. The CDR3 runs 15 residues. This sample was shared with a second study, whose subject was yellow fever vaccine responses in identical twins.

The sample taken for sequencing was PBMCs. The J gene is TRBJ2-5, the V gene TRBV5-1, with D possibly being TRBD1 (6 bases). The sequence was collected from a woman younger than 35 in good health. DNA of the CDR3: TGCGCCAGCAGCTTGGCCTTGGGGGCGAGGGAGACCCAGTACTTC. Protein: CASSLALGARETQYF.